This passage covers 23 T cell receptor beta chains from one sample sequenced in a study of shared clonotypes between healthy human individuals. Assay used: immunoSEQ multiplex PCR; TCRdb lists only in-frame clones, some missing. The sample lists about 2 million clones, 90% to 95% seen once, with 0.13% in the top ten. Sequences were obtained from naive CD4+ T cells sorted from blood. Subset indicated: CD45RA+ positively selected. Every receptor here comes from a man between 18 and 29 years old in good health.

This chain joins TRBV2 and TRBJ2-1; possible D gene TRBD2, 6 bases. Germline V gene data show CDR1 as SNHLY and CDR2 as FYNNEI. The CDR3 is 15 amino acids. The V end was cut by 7 bases, the J end by 3 bases, with 16 bases between. CDR3 nucleotides: TGTGCCAGCACCGACCCCGGGACTGTCTACAATGAGCAGTTCTTC. As protein: CASTDPGTVYNEQFF.

The chain combines TRBV7-2 with TRBJ1-2; tentative D call: TRBD1 (6 bases). CDR1 is SGHTA and CDR2 is FQGNSA in the germline V gene. CDR3 length: 15 amino acids. V dropped 5 bases and J dropped 4 bases, with 17 bases sitting between them. DNA for the CDR3: TGTGCCAGCAGCCCACTTCAGCAAGGGGGCTATGGCTACACCTTC. Amino acids: CASSPLQQGGYGYTF.

J is TRBJ1-1 and V is TRBV29-1, with TRBD1 matching over 8 bases. The CDR3 covers 13 residues. The V segment lost 5 bases and the J segment 1 base; nucleotides outside the gene matches: 3. Looked up from germline, CDR1 is SQVTM and CDR2 is ANQGSEA. CDR3 sequence reads: CSVWTGTNTEAFF. The CDR3, as DNA: TGCAGCGTTTGGACAGGGACGAACACTGAAGCTTTCTTT.

This sequence joins TRBV7-9 and TRBJ2-1; TRBD1 agrees at 9 bases. This CDR3 is 15 amino acids long. V was pared by 3 bases and J by 4 bases, with 4 bases of the junction left unmatched. Germline CDR1 and CDR2: SEHNR and FQNEAQ (reference sequence). The CDR3 DNA reads TGTGCCAGCAGCTTTGACAGGGGGTATTACAATGAGCAGTTCTTC. This encodes CASSFDRGYYNEQFF. The variable domain in full, completed from reference TRBV7-9 and TRBJ2-1, reads DTGVSQNPRHKITKRGQNVTFRCDPISEHNRLYWYRQTLGQGPEFLTYFQNEAQLEKSRLLSDRFSAERPKGSFSTLEIQRTEQGDSAMYLCASSFDRGYYNEQFFGPGTRLTVL.

The rearrangement links TRBV2 to TRBJ2-7; 10 bases align to TRBD2. The germline CDR1 and CDR2 sequences are SNHLY and FYNNEI. CDR3 size: 14 residues. With 3 bases clipped from V and 4 bases from J, the junction kept 3 bases outside the gene matches. CDR3 sequence (DNA): TGTGCCAGCAGTGAGGCGACTAGCGGGTACGAGCAGTACTTC. This translates into CASSEATSGYEQYF.

The chain uses TRBV5-4 and TRBJ2-2, with D tentatively TRBD1 or TRBD2 (5 bases each). CDR3 length: 13 residues. Per germline, CDR1 SGHNT and CDR2 YYREEE (reference sequence). Trimming pared 3 bases from V and 2 bases from J, leaving 5 bases between. DNA for the CDR3: TGTGCCAGCAGCTGGGACAACACCGGGGAGCTGTTTTTT. Translating it yields CASSWDNTGELFF.

The V call is TRBV4-1, the J call TRBJ1-4; 8 nucleotides line up with TRBD1. The V and J ends lost 2 bases and 8 bases, in that order; junction bases with no gene match: 4. Germline V gives CDR1 MGHRA, CDR2 YSYEKL. This CDR3 has 14 amino acids. CDR3 in DNA: TGCGCCAGCAGCCAAACCAGGGGGCTGGAAAAACTGTTTTTT. Residues: CASSQTRGLEKLFF.

The rearrangement uses TRBV6-1 and TRBJ1-6; tentative D call: TRBD1 (5 bases). Germline V gene data show CDR1 as MNHNS and CDR2 as SASEGT. V gave up 3 bases and J gave up 7 bases, with 7 bases separating them. This CDR3 is built from 13 residues. CDR3 amino acids: CASSDQGNSPLHF. CDR3 DNA sequence: TGTGCCAGCAGTGATCAGGGAAATTCACCCCTCCACTTT.

This rearrangement joins TRBV7-9 to TRBJ1-1, with 10 bases matching TRBD1. The germline V gene encodes CDR1 SEHNR and CDR2 FQNEAQ (reference sequence). With V trimmed by 9 bases and J by 4 bases, 2 bases remained unmatched. CDR3 length: 12 amino acids. The CDR3 nucleotides are TGTGCCAGTGACAGGGGGCCCACTGAAGCTTTCTTT. Its protein product is CASDRGPTEAFF.

This chain's CDR3 is CASSQDASGSFYEQFF. Here the CDR3 DNA reads TGCGCCAGCAGCCAAGACGCTAGCGGGAGTTTTTATGAGCAGTTCTTC. This chain joins TRBV4-3 and TRBJ2-1; TRBD2 matches at 10 bases. Germline CDR1 and CDR2: LGHNA and YSLEER. This CDR3 contains 16 residues. The J segment lost 8 bases and the V segment lost 0 bases, leaving 7 bases of the junction unmatched.

This CDR3 reads CASSSTSGGGSYEQYF. CDR3 bases: TGCGCCAGCAGCTCCACCTCTGGCGGGGGCTCCTACGAGCAGTACTTC. V and J are TRBV5-1 and TRBJ2-7, with 7 positions matching TRBD2. After removal of 3 bases from V and 0 bases from J, the junction contained 9 bases not matched to a gene. The germline V gene encodes CDR1 SGHRS and CDR2 YFSETQ. The CDR3 is 16 residues long. Complete variable domain (other parts from reference TRBV5-1 and TRBJ2-7): KAGVTQTPRYLIKTRGQQVTLSCSPISGHRSVSWYQQTPGQGLQFLFEYFSETQRNKGNFPGRFSGRQFSNSRSEMNVSTLELGDSALYLCASSSTSGGGSYEQYFGPGTRLTVT.

This CDR3 is CASSPEGSTDEQFF. CDR3 nucleotide sequence: TGTGCCAGCAGCCCTGAGGGGAGCACGGATGAGCAGTTCTTC. The gene calls are TRBV9 and TRBJ2-1; the D gene could be TRBD1 or TRBD2 (5 bases each). The germline V gene encodes CDR1 SGDLS and CDR2 YYNGEE. V shed 4 bases and J shed 8 bases, with 16 bases lying between them. This CDR3 region has 14 residues.

This chain connects TRBV30 to TRBJ2-7, with 13 bases fitting TRBD2. The length of the CDR3 is 14 residues. Germline assignment: CDR1 GTSNPN and CDR2 SVGIG (reference sequence). J was trimmed by 9 bases and V by 3 bases; bases with no gene match: 8. The CDR3 is CAWRGGLAGVSQYF. CDR3 DNA sequence: TGTGCCTGGAGGGGAGGACTAGCGGGAGTCTCGCAGTACTTC.

The V gene is TRBV9, the J gene TRBJ1-1, with D hard to call. The CDR3 extends over 15 amino acids. V dropped 3 bases and J dropped 2 bases, with 14 bases sitting between them. Germline CDR1 is SGDLS and CDR2 is YYNGEE. The CDR3 region has the DNA TGTGCCAGCAGCGCCGGGCGGTTGGCAAACACTGAAGCTTTCTTT. Its translation is CASSAGRLANTEAFF. Full variable domain (missing parts from reference TRBV9 and TRBJ1-1): DSGVTQTPKHLITATGQRVTLRCSPRSGDLSVYWYQQSLDQGLQFLIQYYNGEERAKGNILERFSAQQFPDLHSELNLSSLELGDSALYFCASSAGRLANTEAFFGQGTRLTVV.

This chain links TRBV5-6 with TRBJ2-6; perhaps TRBD1 as D (6 bases). The germline V and J ends were trimmed by 1 base and 0 bases, with 14 bases remaining between them. Germline CDR1 is SGHDT and CDR2 is YYEEEE. CDR3 length: 18 residues. The CDR3 region is CASSLLGDTNSGANVLTF. The DNA for the CDR3 is TGTGCCAGCAGCTTGTTAGGGGACACTAACTCTGGGGCCAACGTCCTGACTTTC.

The chain links TRBV18 to TRBJ1-1; D is perhaps TRBD1 (6 bases). This CDR3 is 15 amino acids long. Germline values: CDR1 KGHSH, CDR2 LQKENI. Trimming left V 0 bases short and J 7 bases short, with 15 bases between. Here the CDR3 reads CASSPPMGEQGEAFF. The CDR3 bases are TGTGCCAGCTCACCACCGATGGGGGAACAGGGTGAAGCTTTCTTT.

This chain joins TRBV5-1 and TRBJ2-2; 8 nucleotides line up with TRBD2. J was trimmed by 3 bases and V by 0 bases; bases with no gene match: 4. Germline V gene lookup returns CDR1 SGHRS and CDR2 YFSETQ. The CDR3 is made up of 16 amino acids. Here the CDR3 reads CASSLGAGVYTGELFF. The CDR3 bases are TGCGCCAGCAGCTTGGGAGCGGGAGTGTACACCGGGGAGCTGTTTTTT.

The gene calls are TRBV10-2 and TRBJ1-2; tentatively, D is TRBD1 (5 bases). Germline V gives CDR1 WSHSY, CDR2 SAAADI. The CDR3 contains 15 residues. Trimming cost V 0 bases and J 8 bases, with 16 bases left between them. The CDR3 spells CASSESRSGGKGYTF. As DNA, the CDR3 is TGCGCCAGCAGTGAGTCCCGGTCCGGGGGGAAAGGCTACACCTTC.

V gene TRBV2 combines with J gene TRBJ1-2; no firm D call. The V end was cut by 10 bases, the J end by 7 bases, with 19 bases between. Per germline, CDR1 SNHLY and CDR2 FYNNEI. The CDR3 is 13 residues long. CDR3 nucleotides: TGTGCCACGCGGAGTGACTCCTCTCGTGGCTACACCTTC. This codes for CATRSDSSRGYTF.

The genes are TRBV7-9 and TRBJ1-1; D is uncertain. The germline V and J ends were trimmed by 5 bases and 1 base, with 20 bases remaining between them. CDR3 size: 17 residues. Germline V gene data show CDR1 as SEHNR and CDR2 as FQNEAQ (reference sequence). DNA of the CDR3: TGTGCCAGCAGCCCAGGTATCTTTGTAGGGAAGAACACTGAAGCTTTCTTT. Translating it yields CASSPGIFVGKNTEAFF.

This chain uses TRBV18 with TRBJ2-3; D unclear. CDR1 is KGHSH, CDR2 LQKENI, per germline. V lost 3 bases and J lost 6, with 16 bases in between. The CDR3 is 15 amino acids. CDR3 bases: TGTGCCAGCTCACCCGCCTTAGGAGCCGGGGATACGCAGTATTTT. It is translated as CASSPALGAGDTQYF.

The chain employs TRBV5-1 and TRBJ2-2, with 7 bases lining up with TRBD2. V was pared by 4 bases and J by 4 bases, with 4 bases of the junction left unmatched. The length of the CDR3 is 14 residues. Germline assignment: CDR1 SGHRS and CDR2 YFSETQ. As DNA, the CDR3 is TGCGCCAGCAGCGGGGCGGGAGTCACCGGGGAGCTGTTTTTT. As protein: CASSGAGVTGELFF.

This CDR3 reads CSVPTGRSPLHF. The CDR3 coding sequence is TGCAGCGTACCGACAGGGCGGTCACCCCTCCACTTT. The chain combines TRBV29-1 with TRBJ1-6; TRBD1 matches at 7 bases. CDR1 is SQVTM, CDR2 ANQGSEA, per germline. Unmatched junction bases numbered 6, after V lost 6 bases and J lost 10 bases. CDR3 length equals 12 residues.